These 8 T cell receptor beta chains share one sample of origin, sequenced in a study of blood T cell repertoires in COVID-19. Here immunoSEQ multiplex PCR was the method, and the copy in TCRdb shows in-frame clones only, minus some. This table has over 350,000 clones, about 90% appearing once. The sequenced sample consisted of PBMCs or T cells enriched from blood (not recorded which). The receptors stem from a woman under 30 with acute COVID-19.

The chain links TRBV14 to TRBJ2-2; 7 bases are a match to TRBD1. CDR3 length: 15 amino acids. From germline, CDR1 is SGHDN and CDR2 FVKESK. Trimming removed 6 bases from V and 0 bases from J; junction bases left unmatched: 4. In nucleotides, the CDR3 is TGTGCCAGCAGACGACAGGGTTCGAACACCGGGGAGCTGTTTTTT. It specifies CASRRQGSNTGELFF. The entire variable domain, with the rest obtained from reference TRBV14 and TRBJ2-2, is as follows: EAGVTQFPSHSVIEKGQTVTLRCDPISGHDNLYWYRRVMGKEIKFLLHFVKESKQDESGMPNNRFLAERTGGTYSTLKVQPAELEDSGVYFCASRRQGSNTGELFFGEGSRLTVL.

This sequence joins TRBV18 and TRBJ1-4; 7 bases match TRBD1. The germline gives CDR1 KGHSH, CDR2 LQKENI. The length of the CDR3 is 15 residues. V lost 6 bases and J lost 8; bases outside the gene matches: 12. CDR3 residues: CASSQRQGSYEKLFF. Written as DNA, the CDR3 is TGTGCCAGCTCTCAACGACAGGGAAGTTACGAAAAACTGTTTTTT.

This clone was picked up one time. This chain joins TRBV6-5 and TRBJ2-2; D gene unclear. CDR1 MNHEY and CDR2 SVGAGI come from the germline V gene. This CDR3 contains 13 residues. V shed 6 bases and J shed 4 bases, with 9 bases lying between them. The CDR3 coding sequence is TGTGCCAGCAGGCCCCGAGGCACCGGGGAGCTGTTTTTT. It encodes CASRPRGTGELFF.

The V and J genes are TRBV19 and TRBJ1-1; TRBD1 aligns across 7 bases. V was clipped by 4 bases and J by 1 base; unmatched bases: 6. Germline lookup yields CDR1 LNHDA and CDR2 SQIVND (reference sequence). The CDR3 is 15 residues long. Here the CDR3 DNA reads TGTGCCAGTAGTACAGGGGGATGGGGGAACACTGAAGCTTTCTTT. It is translated as CASSTGGWGNTEAFF. The complete variable domain, with remaining parts taken from reference TRBV19 and TRBJ1-1, reads DGGITQSPKYLFRKEGQNVTLSCEQNLNHDAMYWYRQDPGQGLRLIYYSQIVNDFQKGDIAEGYSVSREKKESFPLTVTSAQKNPTAFYLCASSTGGWGNTEAFFGQGTRLTVV.

V usage is TRBV10-1 and J usage is TRBJ2-1; possible D gene TRBD1, 6 bases. Germline V lookup: CDR1 WNHNN, CDR2 SYGVQD (reference sequence). This CDR3 contains 11 residues. The germline V and J ends were trimmed by 10 bases and 6 bases, with 10 bases remaining between them. CDR3 protein: CATGQFNEQFF. DNA of the CDR3: TGCGCCACCGGACAGTTCAATGAGCAGTTCTTC.

The chain employs TRBV6-2 or TRBV6-3 and TRBJ1-1; 7 bases map to TRBD1. CDR3 length: 14 amino acids. The germline gives CDR1 MNHEY, CDR2 SVGEGT. The trim removed 1 base at V and 4 bases at J, leaving 3 bases unmatched. The CDR3 reads CASSYFSGGTEAFF. DNA for the CDR3: TGTGCCAGCAGTTACTTTTCAGGGGGCACTGAAGCTTTCTTT.

The chain is built from TRBV3-1 (or the pseudogene TRBV3-2) and TRBJ2-7; D possibly corresponds to TRBD1 (5 bases). The V and J ends lost 3 bases and 2 bases respectively, with 20 bases between them. The length of the CDR3 is 17 residues. Per germline, CDR1 LGHDT and CDR2 YNNKEL (reference sequence). CDR3 nucleotide sequence: TGTGCCAGCAGCCAGGGGTGGTCCTCGGACAAAGCCTACGAGCAGTACTTC. Its protein is CASSQGWSSDKAYEQYF.

The chain is built from TRBV7-9 and TRBJ2-2, with 11 bases fitting TRBD2. Trimming at V came to 4 bases and at J to 5 bases, leaving 3 bases not matched to a gene. The CDR3 runs to 15 residues. The V gene's germline CDR1 is SEHNR and CDR2 FQNEAQ (reference sequence). CDR3 bases: TGTGCCAGCAGCTCCCGACTAGCGGGAACCGGGGAGCTGTTTTTT. Translation gives CASSSRLAGTGELFF.